Listed below are T cell receptor beta chains from one sample, sequenced in a study of a mutant IDH1 vaccine in newly diagnosed glioma. The antigens for these receptors are not known. TCRdb's copy holds only in-frame clones and misses some; the assay was immunoSEQ multiplex PCR. The profile shows around 60,000 clones, roughly 84% of them singletons. The sequences come from PBMCs, collected from a glioma patient whose treatment included an IDH1 peptide vaccine. The receptors were sampled from a man aged 25-45 years with glioma. Each CDR3 is given with its conserved first and last residue. The D gene is left open where the match is weak. Expanded clones get a size class; other rows say once, few or many, or leave the size out.

- TRBJ1-3 - TRBV7-9 TGTGCCAGCAGCTCCACCCTACGGTCCTCTCGTGGAAACACCATATATTTT CASSSTLRSSRGNTIYF
TRBD1 TRBJ1-2 - TRBV4-1 TGCGCCAGCAGCCAAACCCCCCCCGAACAGGGGCTGATAAGCGGTGGCTACACCTTC CASSQTPPEQGLISGGYTF
- TRBJ2-5 - TRBV7-6 TGTGCCAGCAGCTTAGCGTCTAGGTTCCAAGAGACCCAGTACTTC CASSLASRFQETQYF
- TRBJ2-1 - TRBV5-1 TGCGCCAGCAGCTTGGTAGGCCTACAGGGATCTTACAATGAGCAGTTCTTC CASSLVGLQGSYNEQFF
- TRBJ1-4 - TRBV10-2 TGCGCCAGCAGTGATGGAGGCAGGGTGGAAAAACTGTTTTTT CASSDGGRVEKLFF
TRBD1 TRBJ1-4 - TRBV15 TGTGCCACCAGACTGACAGGGGGCGAAAGATCGCAAACTAATGAAAAACTGTTTTTT CATRLTGGERSQTNEKLFF
- TRBJ2-7 - TRBV7-9 TGTGCCAGCAGAAACCGGGACACCATTTCCTACGAGCAGTACTTC CASRNRDTISYEQYF
- TRBJ2-1 - TRBV5-1 TGCGCCAGCAGAAGGGAGGGGTTGGGACAGAACAATGAGCAGTTCTTC CASRREGLGQNNEQFF
- TRBJ2-7 - TRBV18 TGTGCCAGCTCACCACCAAAACTTCCGCCCTACGAGCAGTACTTC CASSPPKLPPYEQYF
- TRBJ2-7 - TRBV4-1 TGCGCCAGCAGCCAACCGAGACAGAGACTTAACTACGAGCAGTACTTC CASSQPRQRLNYEQYF
- TRBJ1-2 once TRBV6-1 TGTGCCAGCCACTTCAGAGGGCTTTTCTATGGCTACACCTTC CASHFRGLFYGYTF
TRBD1 TRBJ2-7 - TRBV10-2 TGCGCCAGCAGCTATGGACAGGGGCCCTCCTACGAGCAGTACTTC CASSYGQGPSYEQYF
TRBD1 TRBJ1-1 - TRBV27 TGTGCCAGCAGTCCTTACTCCCCTCGACAGGGGGGAGGCACTGAAGCTTTCTTT CASSPYSPRQGGGTEAFF
TRBD1 TRBJ1-3 - TRBV5-1 TGCGCCAGCAGCGCGACAGGGTCCTCTGGAAACACCATATATTTT CASSATGSSGNTIYF
- TRBJ2-2 - TRBV6-5 TGTGCCAGCAGTCAGGCGGCGGGCACCGGGGAGCTGTTTTTT CASSQAAGTGELFF
TRBD1 TRBJ2-5 - TRBV29-1 TGCAGCGTTGCGAGAAGGACAGGGTCAGGAGAGACCCAGTACTTC CSVARRTGSGETQYF
- TRBJ1-1 few TRBV19 TGTGCCAGTAGTATCTTCTTGACCGCGAGGACTGAAGCTTTCTTT CASSIFLTARTEAFF
TRBD1 TRBJ1-2 few TRBV27 TGTGCCAGTGCCGGACTACTCCCGGGACAGGGCTACACCTTC CASAGLLPGQGYTF
- TRBJ1-5 - TRBV28 TGTGCCAGCAGGCATACAGGGTGGAGCAATCAGCCCCAGCATTTT CASRHTGWSNQPQHF
TRBD1 TRBJ1-5 - TRBV6-1 TGTGCCAGCAGAGGACAGGGGAATCAGCCCCAGCATTTT CASRGQGNQPQHF
- TRBJ1-6 few TRBV12-5 TGTGCTAGTGGTTTGGTAACTCTAAGGGTCGTGACCGAGCCGTATAATTCACCCCTCCACTTT CASGLVTLRVVTEPYNSPLHF
TRBD1 TRBJ2-7 - TRBV11-3 TGTGCCAGCAGCACCGGGACAGTTGGCGAGCAGTACTTC CASSTGTVGEQYF
- TRBJ1-2 - TRBV5-6 TGTGCCAGCAGCTATTTCTCAGGGACCCAGGGTGGGGGCTACACCTTC CASSYFSGTQGGGYTF
TRBD1 TRBJ1-3 - TRBV10-1 TGCGCCAGCAGTGATTCCGGGACAGGGCCTGGAAACACCATATATTTT CASSDSGTGPGNTIYF
- TRBJ2-1 - TRBV27 TGTGCCAGCAGTACACCCGGCGGGGATGAGCAGTTCTTC CASSTPGGDEQFF
TRBD1 TRBJ1-3 - TRBV6-5 TGTGCCAGCCGAAACAGGGGGCTCTCTGGAAACACCATATATTTT CASRNRGLSGNTIYF
- TRBJ1-5 - TRBV15 TGTGCCACCAGCAGAGAGTTGCATAGCAATCAGCCCCAGCATTTT CATSRELHSNQPQHF
- TRBJ1-1 few TRBV5-1 TGCGCCAGCGAACTAGTACCTGGGACGGGGAACACTGAAGCTTTCTTT CASELVPGTGNTEAFF
- TRBJ1-5 - TRBV7-9 TGTGCCAGCAGCTTTGTGGTGTCGACAGGAAGGGTTCAGCCCCAGCATTTT CASSFVVSTGRVQPQHF
TRBD1 TRBJ1-2 few TRBV6-6 TGTGCCAGCAGTTACTCCGCAGGGGGACAAAGTGGCTACACCTTC CASSYSAGGQSGYTF
TRBD2 TRBJ2-1 - TRBV7-9 TGTGCCAGCAGCTTAGGGTTTCGCGGGGGGTCATACAATGAGCAGTTCTTC CASSLGFRGGSYNEQFF
- TRBJ2-1 - TRBV5-1 TGCGCCAGCAGCTTGTATGCGGGGTCCGACAATGAGCAGTTCTTC CASSLYAGSDNEQFF
TRBD1 TRBJ1-2 - TRBV28 TGTGCCAGCAATTACGGGACAGGGGGTATGTATGGCTACACCTTC CASNYGTGGMYGYTF
TRBD1 TRBJ1-3 - TRBV29-1 TGCAGCGTTGAAGAGGTGACAGGGGGCGCGGAAGGAAACACCATATATTTT CSVEEVTGGAEGNTIYF
- TRBJ2-3 - TRBV5-8 TGTGCCAGCAGCTTAGGGCAGGGGTCAGATACGCAGTATTTT CASSLGQGSDTQYF
TRBD1 TRBJ1-5 - TRBV19 TGTGCCAGTAGTAGTCAACAGGGGACTGGGAATCAGCCCCAGCATTTT CASSSQQGTGNQPQHF
TRBD1 TRBJ1-5 few TRBV6-1 TGTGCCAGCAGTGAATGGAGGACAGGAGATCAGCCCCAGCATTTT CASSEWRTGDQPQHF
- TRBJ2-3 - TRBV25-1 TGTGCCAGCAGTGAATATATTCAGAGGGGCTTTAGCACAGATACGCAGTATTTT CASSEYIQRGFSTDTQYF
TRBD1 TRBJ2-1 few TRBV11-3 TGTGCCAGCAGCTTATCTTATGTCCGGACAGGGTATGATGAGCAGTTCTTC CASSLSYVRTGYDEQFF
- TRBJ2-7 once TRBV5-6 TGTGCCAGCACCCCCGGACGGTCCTACGAGCAGTACTTC CASTPGRSYEQYF
- TRBJ2-3 - TRBV4-2 TGTGCCAGCAGCCAAACCTTTTTCATAACGGGGGGCGGTATAAGAACAGATACGCAGTATTTT CASSQTFFITGGGIRTDTQYF
- TRBJ2-2 - TRBV6-6 TGTGCCAGCAGTTACCCGGGACATAGCACCGGGGAGCTGTTTTTT CASSYPGHSTGELFF
- TRBJ2-7 - TRBV11-3 TGTGCCAGCAGCTTAGGTAACAGGCTGGAGAGCTCCTACGAGCAGTACTTC CASSLGNRLESSYEQYF
TRBD1 TRBJ1-4 few TRBV9 TGTGCCAGCAGCGTAGCCCCAGGGGGTGGGAATGAAAAACTGTTTTTT CASSVAPGGGNEKLFF
TRBD1 TRBJ1-6 - TRBV27 TGTGCCAGCAGTCCGGACAGGAGACTTAATTCACCCCTCCACTTT CASSPDRRLNSPLHF
TRBD1 TRBJ1-5 - TRBV7-8 TGTGCCAGCAGCCGGGCGACAGGGGCAATTAATCAGCCCCAGCATTTT CASSRATGAINQPQHF
TRBD1 TRBJ2-2 - TRBV9 TGTGCCAGCAGCGAGACAGGGGAGAACGGGGAGCTGTTTTTT CASSETGENGELFF
- TRBJ2-1 - TRBV15 TGTGCCACCAGCAGAGGGGGGGACAATGAGCAGTTCTTC CATSRGGDNEQFF
TRBD1 TRBJ1-3 once TRBV2 TGTGCCAGCAGCGGACAGGGGGCAGGGGACACCATATATTTT CASSGQGAGDTIYF
- TRBJ2-5 - TRBV5-1 TGCGCCAGCAGCTTTGGTACAGCCACGTACCAAGAGACCCAGTACTTC CASSFGTATYQETQYF
- TRBJ1-2 - TRBV4-1 TGCGCCAGCAGCCCCGCCGCGGGGGGTAGCTATGGCTACACCTTC CASSPAAGGSYGYTF
TRBD1 TRBJ2-7 - TRBV14 TGTGCCAGCAGCCAGGGACAGGGGGCGGCGTACGAGCAGTACTTC CASSQGQGAAYEQYF
- TRBJ2-7 - TRBV20-1 TGCAGTGCCCATACAGAGACCGAGCAGTACTTC CSAHTETEQYF
TRBD1 TRBJ1-4 - TRBV7-8 TGTGCCGGCAGCTTCCGCGACAGGGGCGATGAAAAACTGTTTTTT CAGSFRDRGDEKLFF
- TRBJ2-7 - TRBV11-3 TGTGCCAGCAGCTCGGGACCACCCTCCTACGAGCAGTACTTC CASSSGPPSYEQYF
TRBD1 TRBJ2-7 - TRBV25-1 TGTGCCAGCAGTGCCCTGACAGGGAAGGGGTCCTACGAGCAGTACTTC CASSALTGKGSYEQYF
- TRBJ1-2 - TRBV5-4 TGTGCCAGCAGCTTACCGGACGAGGCAAAATTCTATGGCTACACCTTC CASSLPDEAKFYGYTF
- TRBJ1-5 few TRBV19 TGTGCCAGTAGTATCAACAAGTATAGCAATCAGCCCCAGCATTTT CASSINKYSNQPQHF